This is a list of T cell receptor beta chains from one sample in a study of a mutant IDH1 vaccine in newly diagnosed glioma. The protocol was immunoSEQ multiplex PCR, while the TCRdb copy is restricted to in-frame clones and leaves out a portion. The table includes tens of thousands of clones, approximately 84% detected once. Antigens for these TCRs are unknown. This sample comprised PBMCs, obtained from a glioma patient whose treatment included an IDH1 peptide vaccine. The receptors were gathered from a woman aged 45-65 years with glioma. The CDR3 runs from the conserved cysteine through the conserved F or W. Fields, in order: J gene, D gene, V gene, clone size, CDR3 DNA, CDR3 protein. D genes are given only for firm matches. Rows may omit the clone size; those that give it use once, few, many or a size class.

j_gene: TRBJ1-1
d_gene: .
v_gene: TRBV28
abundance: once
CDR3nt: TGTGCCAGCAGTACGATATCCCTACAGGGTGTTCGGACTGAAGCTTTCTTT
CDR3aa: CASSTISLQGVRTEAFF

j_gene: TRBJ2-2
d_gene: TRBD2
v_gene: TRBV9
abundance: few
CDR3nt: TGTGCCAGCAGCACAGAGCGGGGGGCCGCCACCGGGGAGCTGTTTTTT
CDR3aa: CASSTERGAATGELFF

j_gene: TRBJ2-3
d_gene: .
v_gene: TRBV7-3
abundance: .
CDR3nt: TGTGCCAGCAGCTATAAAACTGGGGGCCGAAACACAGATACGCAGTATTTT
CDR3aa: CASSYKTGGRNTDTQYF

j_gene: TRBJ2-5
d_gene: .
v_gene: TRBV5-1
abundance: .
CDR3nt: TGCGCCAGCGGACTGGACAGAGCCCAAGGGGCCCAGTACTTC
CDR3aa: CASGLDRAQGAQYF

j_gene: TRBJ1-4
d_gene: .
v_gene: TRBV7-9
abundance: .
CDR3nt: TGTGCCAGCAGCTTAGGAGTCGGGACGTTGAATGAAAAACTGTTTTTT
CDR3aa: CASSLGVGTLNEKLFF

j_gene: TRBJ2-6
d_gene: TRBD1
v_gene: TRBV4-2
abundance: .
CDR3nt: TGTGCCAGCAGCCAATCGGGGGAACAGGGGGGCTCTGGGGCCAACGTCCTGACTTTC
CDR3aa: CASSQSGEQGGSGANVLTF

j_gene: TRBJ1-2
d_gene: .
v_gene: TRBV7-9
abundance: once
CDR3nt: TGTGCCAGCAGCCCGCCATCCGGGGCCTATGGCTACACCTTC
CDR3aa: CASSPPSGAYGYTF

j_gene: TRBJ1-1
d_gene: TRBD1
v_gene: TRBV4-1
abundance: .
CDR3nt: TGCGCCAGCACATTATCGGACAGGATGAACACTGAAGCTTTCTTT
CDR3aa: CASTLSDRMNTEAFF

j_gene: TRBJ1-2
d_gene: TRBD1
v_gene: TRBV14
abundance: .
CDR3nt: TGTGCCAGCAGCCAATCCTGGACAGGGGCCGCGGATGGCTACACCTTC
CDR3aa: CASSQSWTGAADGYTF

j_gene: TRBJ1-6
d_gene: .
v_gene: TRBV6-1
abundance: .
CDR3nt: TGTGCCAGCAGTGACTTGAGACAAACGGTTGTTTCACCCCTCCACTTT
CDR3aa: CASSDLRQTVVSPLHF

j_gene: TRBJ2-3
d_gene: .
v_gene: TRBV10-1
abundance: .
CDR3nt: TGCGCCAGCAGTGACTCCGGCTTAGATACGCAGTATTTT
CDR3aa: CASSDSGLDTQYF

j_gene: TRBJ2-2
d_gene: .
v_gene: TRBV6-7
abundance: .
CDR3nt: TGTGCCAGCAGTATAATTCTAGATCCCGGGGAGCTGTTTTTT
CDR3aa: CASSIILDPGELFF

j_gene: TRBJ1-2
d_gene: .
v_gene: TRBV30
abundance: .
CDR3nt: TGTGCCTGGAGTCCTATTTACGGGGACGGATATGGCTACACCTTC
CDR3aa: CAWSPIYGDGYGYTF

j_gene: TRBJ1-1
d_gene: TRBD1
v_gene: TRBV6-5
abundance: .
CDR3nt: TGTGCCAGCAGTTTAGGGACAGGGGGCACTGAAGCTTTCTTT
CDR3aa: CASSLGTGGTEAFF

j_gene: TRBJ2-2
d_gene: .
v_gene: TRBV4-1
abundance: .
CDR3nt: TGCGCCACCCGTGTGGGGCCTGGCACCGGGGAGCTGTTTTTT
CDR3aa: CATRVGPGTGELFF

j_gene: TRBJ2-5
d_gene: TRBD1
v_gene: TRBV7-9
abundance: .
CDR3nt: TGTGCCAGTGGGGACAGGGGGCGGGGAGAGACCCAGTACTTC
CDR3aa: CASGDRGRGETQYF

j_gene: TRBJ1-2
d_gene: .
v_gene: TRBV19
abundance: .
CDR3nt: TGTGCCAGTAGCAACAGGGAAGCTAACTATGGCTACACCTTC
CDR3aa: CASSNREANYGYTF

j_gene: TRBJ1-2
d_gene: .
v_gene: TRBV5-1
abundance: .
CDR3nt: TGCGCCAGCAGCTTGGCCGAGGGGGGCGCATATGGCTACACCTTC
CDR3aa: CASSLAEGGAYGYTF

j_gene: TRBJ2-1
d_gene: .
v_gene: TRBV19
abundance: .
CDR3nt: TGTGCCAGTAGTATAGTTATTCTAGCCGGGGAGCAGTTCTTC
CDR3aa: CASSIVILAGEQFF

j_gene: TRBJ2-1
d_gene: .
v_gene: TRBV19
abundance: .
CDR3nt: TGTGCCAGTAGAAGCAGGGTCGGGTACAATGAGCAGTTCTTC
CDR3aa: CASRSRVGYNEQFF

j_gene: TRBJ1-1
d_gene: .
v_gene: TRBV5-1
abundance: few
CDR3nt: TGCGCCAGCAGCTTGGGGACAGTGAACACTGAAGCTTTCTTT
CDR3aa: CASSLGTVNTEAFF

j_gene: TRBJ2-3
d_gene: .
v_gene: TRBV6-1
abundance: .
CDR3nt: TGTGCCAGCAGTTCCGCCGGGTTCACAGATACGCAGTATTTT
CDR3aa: CASSSAGFTDTQYF

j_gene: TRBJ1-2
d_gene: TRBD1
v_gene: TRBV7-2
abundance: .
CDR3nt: TGTGCCAGCAGCTTAGGTGGACAGGGGCGCGTTTATGGCTACACCTTC
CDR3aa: CASSLGGQGRVYGYTF

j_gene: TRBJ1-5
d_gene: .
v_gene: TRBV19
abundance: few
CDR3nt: TGTGCCAGGTCCAGGGTGCGGGGCAATCAGCCCCAGCATTTT
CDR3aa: CARSRVRGNQPQHF

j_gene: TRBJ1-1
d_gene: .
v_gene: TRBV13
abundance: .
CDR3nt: TGTGCCACCGGACTTTCGAACACTGAAGCTTTCTTT
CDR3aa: CATGLSNTEAFF

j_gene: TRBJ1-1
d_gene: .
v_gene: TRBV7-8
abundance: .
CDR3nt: TGTGCCAGCAGCCGCGGGAGGGGGACTGAAGCTTTCTTT
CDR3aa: CASSRGRGTEAFF

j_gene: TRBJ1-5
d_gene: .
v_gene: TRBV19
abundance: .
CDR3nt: TGTGCCAGTATGACCGAGGGTGCTTTAAGGCCCCAGCATTTT
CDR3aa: CASMTEGALRPQHF

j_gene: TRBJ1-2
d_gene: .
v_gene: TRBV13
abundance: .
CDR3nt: TGTGCCAGCAGCTTAGGGGATCCCAGCCCCTATGGCTACACCTTC
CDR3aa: CASSLGDPSPYGYTF

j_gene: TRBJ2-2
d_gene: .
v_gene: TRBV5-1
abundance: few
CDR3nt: TGCGCCAGCAGCTCCATTGTTGTGCGTAATTCCGGGGAGCTGTTTTTT
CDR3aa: CASSSIVVRNSGELFF

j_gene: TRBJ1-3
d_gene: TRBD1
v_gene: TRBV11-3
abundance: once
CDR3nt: TGTGCCAGCAGCCTGGCGAGACAGGGGAGAAACACCATATATTTT
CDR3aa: CASSLARQGRNTIYF

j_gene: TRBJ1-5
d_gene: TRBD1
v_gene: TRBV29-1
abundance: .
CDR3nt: TGCAGCGTTGAATCGACAGGGGACCAGCCCCAGCATTTT
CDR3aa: CSVESTGDQPQHF

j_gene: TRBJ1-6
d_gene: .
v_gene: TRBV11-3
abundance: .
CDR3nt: TGTGCCAGCAGCCACAATTCTGGTTCACCCCTCCACTTT
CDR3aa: CASSHNSGSPLHF

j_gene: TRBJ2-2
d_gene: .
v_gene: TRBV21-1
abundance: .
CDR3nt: TGTGCCAGCAGCCCTGAGGGGGGTGGCGGGGAGCTGTTTTTT
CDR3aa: CASSPEGGGGELFF

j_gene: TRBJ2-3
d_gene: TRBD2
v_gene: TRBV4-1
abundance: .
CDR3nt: TGCGCCAGCAGCCAAGCTAGCGGGGCCCCAGATACGCAGTATTTT
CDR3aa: CASSQASGAPDTQYF

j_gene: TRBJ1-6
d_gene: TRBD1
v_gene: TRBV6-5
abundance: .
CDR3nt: TGTGCCAGCAGTTACGGACAGGGAGGCTCACCCCTCCACTTT
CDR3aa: CASSYGQGGSPLHF

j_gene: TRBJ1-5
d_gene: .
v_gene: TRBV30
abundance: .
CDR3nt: TGTGCCTACAAAAAGGGGAGCAATCAGCCCCAGCATTTT
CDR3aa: CAYKKGSNQPQHF

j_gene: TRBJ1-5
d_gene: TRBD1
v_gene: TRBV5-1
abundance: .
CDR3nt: TGCGCCAGCAGCTTGGTAGGGGGCTTGGGGCCCCAGCATTTT
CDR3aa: CASSLVGGLGPQHF